The rows below give T cell receptor beta chains drawn from one sample of a study of regulatory T cells in long-lasting Graves disease. TCRdb reprocessed the multiplex PCR reads with MiXCR, giving one entry per CDR3 protein. The repertoire holds about 530,000 distinct CDR3 sequences, with 15% to 20% as singletons. The data also belong to a second study, concerning T cells in Graves' hyperthyroidism and ophthalmopathy.

The source was peripheral blood mononuclear cells (PBMCs), collected at new diagnosis, from a patient treated with antithyroid drugs. These receptors all stem from a woman aged 35-65 years with Graves disease. Both conserved end residues are part of each CDR3. A D gene is named only where the DNA matches it firmly. Rows may omit the clone size; those that give it use once, few, many or a size class.

j_call v_call clone_size d_call cdr3_aa cdr3_nt
TRBJ2-5 TRBV7-9 few NA CASSLLGMETQYF TGTGCCAGCAGCTTATTGGGGATGGAGACCCAGTACTTC
TRBJ2-7 TRBV5-4 once TRBD2 CASSWAEGLDDEQYF TGTGCCAGCAGCTGGGCCGAGGGACTAGACGACGAGCAGTACTTC
TRBJ2-7 TRBV2 few NA CASSDLRDSYEQHF TGTGCCAGCAGTGATCTGAGGGATTCCTACGAGCAGCACTTC
TRBJ1-1 TRBV7-9 few NA CASSLSEHTEAFF TGTGCCAGCAGCTTATCAGAACACACTGAAGCTTTCTTT
TRBJ2-7 TRBV20-1 NA NA CSARVSGKFYEQYF TGCAGTGCTAGAGTTTCCGGGAAGTTCTACGAGCAGTACTTC
TRBJ1-6 TRBV14 NA NA CASSQNPNSPLHF TGTGCCAGCAGCCAAAACCCAAATTCACCCCTCCACTTT
TRBJ1-4 TRBV5-5 many NA CASSLITADEKLFF TGTGCCAGCAGCTTAATCACAGCAGATGAAAAACTGTTTTTT
TRBJ1-1 TRBV2 many NA CASTPGAGAFF TGTGCCAGCACCCCAGGGGCTGGGGCTTTCTTT
TRBJ2-4 TRBV19 NA NA CASSIDSYGKNIQYF TGTGCCAGTAGTATAGATTCGTACGGCAAAAACATTCAGTACTTC
TRBJ2-1 TRBV2 many NA CASSELMGRSYNEQFF TGTGCCAGCAGTGAATTGATGGGGCGCTCCTACAATGAGCAGTTCTTC
TRBJ1-5 TRBV6-1 few NA CASGGPPYQPQHF TGTGCCAGCGGTGGCCCCCCGTATCAGCCCCAGCATTTT
TRBJ1-1 TRBV18 NA NA CASSARTAMNTEAFF TGTGCCAGCTCCGCTAGGACAGCTATGAACACTGAAGCTTTCTTT
TRBJ1-1 TRBV6-1 many TRBD1 CASSDEGAITEAFF TGTGCCAGCAGTGACGAGGGGGCGATCACTGAAGCTTTCTTT
TRBJ1-3 TRBV12-3/TRBV12-4 many TRBD1 CASSPGTGGPEAHGNTIYF TGTGCCAGCAGTCCCGGGACAGGGGGCCCTGAGGCCCATGGAAACACCATATATTTT
TRBJ2-3 TRBV29-1 many NA CSVAVAETTDTQYF TGCAGCGTTGCCGTGGCAGAAACCACAGATACGCAGTATTTT
TRBJ2-3 TRBV7-9 NA NA CASSLDGDPTQYF TGTGCCAGCAGCTTAGATGGCGATCCTACGCAGTATTTT
TRBJ1-5 TRBV4-1 NA NA CASSQEWGGNQPQHF TGCGCCAGCAGCCAAGAGTGGGGTGGAAATCAGCCCCAGCATTTT
TRBJ1-3 TRBV5-1 many NA CASSSDPGPGNTIYF TGCGCCAGCAGCTCTGACCCGGGCCCTGGAAACACCATATATTTT
TRBJ1-3 TRBV30 NA NA CAWSGPPGNTIYF TGTGCCTGGAGTGGACCCCCTGGAAACACCATATATTTT
TRBJ1-2 TRBV2 many TRBD1 CASFTGAGGYTF TGTGCCAGCTTTACAGGGGCTGGTGGCTACACCTTC
TRBJ2-3 TRBV11-1 many NA CASSSAKILADTQYF TGTGCCAGCAGCTCGGCCAAGATTTTAGCAGATACGCAGTATTTT
TRBJ2-5 TRBV19 NA TRBD2 CASSLGGLALPQETQYF TGTGCCAGTAGTCTCGGGGGACTAGCGTTACCCCAAGAGACCCAGTACTTC
TRBJ2-3 TRBV10-3 few NA CAISPREDTQYF TGTGCCATCTCCCCCCGGGAAGATACGCAGTATTTT
TRBJ2-2 TRBV5-1 few TRBD1 CASSPDRGQLTGELFF TGCGCCAGCAGCCCGGACAGGGGGCAACTAACCGGGGAGCTGTTTTTT
TRBJ2-2 TRBV5-1 few NA CASVNAGELFF TGCGCCAGCGTTAATGCCGGGGAGCTGTTTTTT
TRBJ2-1 TRBV2 many NA CASSTGPQNEQFF TGTGCCAGCAGTACCGGGCCCCAGAATGAGCAGTTCTTC
TRBJ1-6 TRBV18 few NA CASSRGESPPHF TGTGCCAGCTCACGGGGGGAATCACCCCCCCACTTT
TRBJ1-1 TRBV4-1 NA TRBD1 CASSQPRDRGQNTEAFF TGCGCCAGCAGCCAACCCCGGGACAGGGGACAGAACACTGAAGCTTTCTTT
TRBJ2-7 TRBV6-2/TRBV6-3 many TRBD2 CASSYPSGGGTANEQYF TGTGCCAGCAGTTACCCCTCGGGGGGAGGTACGGCCAACGAGCAGTACTTC
TRBJ1-2 TRBV28 many NA CASTLGSILYGYTF TGTGCCAGCACCTTGGGCAGTATCTTGTATGGCTACACCTTC
TRBJ2-7 TRBV2 many NA CASSEFAYEQYF TGTGCCAGCAGTGAATTCGCCTACGAGCAGTACTTC
TRBJ2-1 TRBV30 many NA CAWIPAALLSYNEQFF TGTGCCTGGATCCCGGCGGCCCTCCTCTCCTACAATGAGCAGTTCTTC
TRBJ1-5 TRBV12-5 many NA CASAPEGLQPQHF TGTGCTAGTGCCCCCGAGGGTCTCCAGCCCCAGCATTTT
TRBJ2-1 TRBV2 many TRBD2 CASSGGAYNEQFF TGTGCCAGCAGCGGGGGGGCCTACAATGAGCAGTTCTTC
TRBJ1-2 TRBV28 NA NA CASSTRERGSLNYGYTF TGTGCCAGCAGTACCCGGGAAAGGGGCTCTCTCAACTATGGCTACACCTTC
TRBJ1-6 TRBV6-2/TRBV6-3 few NA CASRTQGSPLHF TGTGCCAGCAGGACACAGGGATCACCCCTCCACTTT
TRBJ2-5 TRBV11-2 few TRBD2 CASSWTSAQETQYF TGTGCCAGCAGCTGGACTAGCGCCCAAGAGACCCAGTACTTC
TRBJ1-1 TRBV29-1 once NA CSVEPIRVRPEAFF TGCAGCGTCGAACCCATACGTGTGAGGCCCGAAGCTTTCTTT
TRBJ1-1 TRBV12-3/TRBV12-4 many NA CASSLGVGGGTEAFF TGTGCCAGCAGTTTAGGGGTTGGGGGCGGCACTGAAGCTTTCTTT
TRBJ2-1 TRBV2 NA TRBD1 CASSVGQGVSYNEQFF TGTGCCAGCAGTGTGGGACAGGGGGTCTCCTACAATGAGCAGTTCTTC
TRBJ2-5 TRBV20-1 NA TRBD1 CSARDHILGRGQETQYF TGCAGTGCTAGAGACCATATCTTGGGCAGGGGGCAAGAGACCCAGTACTTC
TRBJ1-1 TRBV6-5 few TRBD1 CASSLGQVNGEAFF TGTGCCAGCAGTTTAGGACAGGTTAATGGGGAAGCTTTCTTT
TRBJ2-3 TRBV2 many TRBD2 CATAGGRESTDTQYF TGTGCCACCGCGGGGGGGCGAGAAAGCACAGATACGCAGTATTTT
TRBJ1-6 TRBV30 NA NA CAWSAGNSPLHF TGTGCCTGGAGTGCGGGAAACTCACCCCTCCACTTT
TRBJ1-1 TRBV10-3 NA NA CAISESVDTEAFF TGTGCCATCAGTGAGTCGGTGGACACTGAAGCTTTCTTT
TRBJ1-2 TRBV10-3 NA NA CAAQGLDGYTF TGTGCCGCCCAGGGTCTGGATGGCTACACCTTC
TRBJ1-1 TRBV10-3 many NA CAISGQLDTEAFF TGTGCCATCAGTGGACAGCTGGACACTGAAGCTTTCTTT
TRBJ1-1 TRBV18 many TRBD1 CASSPRGAAGTEAFF TGTGCCAGCTCACCCAGGGGGGCTGCGGGCACTGAAGCTTTCTTT
TRBJ2-7 TRBV5-5 few NA CASSERRVIGVDEQYF TGTGCCAGCTCCGAAAGGAGGGTTATAGGGGTCGACGAGCAGTACTTC
TRBJ1-1 TRBV6-2/TRBV6-3 many NA CASSPGGAPNTEAFF TGTGCCAGCAGCCCTGGGGGGGCCCCGAACACTGAAGCTTTCTTT
TRBJ2-5 TRBV9 few NA CASSVFGGTMETQYF TGTGCCAGCAGCGTATTCGGGGGAACTATGGAGACCCAGTACTTC
TRBJ1-2 TRBV20-1 few TRBD1 CSAVKDRLYYGYTF TGCAGTGCTGTAAAGGACAGGTTGTACTATGGCTACACCTTC
TRBJ2-1 TRBV5-6 many NA CASSLYRGLDEQFF TGTGCCAGCAGCTTGTATCGGGGGTTGGACGAGCAGTTCTTC
TRBJ1-5 TRBV6-1 many NA CASTIYPGGRPQHF TGTGCCAGCACCATCTACCCGGGGGGACGGCCCCAGCATTTT
TRBJ2-3 TRBV7-9 many TRBD2 CASSLSTGLAGRTQYF TGTGCCAGCAGCTTAAGCACGGGACTAGCGGGCCGAACGCAGTATTTT
TRBJ2-7 TRBV11-2 many TRBD1 CASSRPDRDEQYF TGTGCCAGCAGTCGACCCGACAGGGACGAGCAGTACTTC
TRBJ2-1 TRBV20-1 few NA CSATGAPRNEQFF TGCAGTGCTACGGGGGCCCCCCGGAATGAGCAGTTCTTC
TRBJ2-4 TRBV9 few NA CASSVEPGVTKNIQYF TGTGCCAGCAGCGTCGAGCCAGGGGTGACCAAAAACATTCAGTACTTC
TRBJ1-4 TRBV7-2 NA NA CASSVRNEKLFF TGTGCCAGCAGCGTCCGGAACGAAAAACTGTTTTTT
TRBJ1-1 TRBV19 many NA CASIRPSNTEAFF TGTGCCAGTATCCGCCCCTCGAACACTGAAGCTTTCTTT